This T cell receptor beta chain was sequenced for a study of blood T cell repertoires in COVID-19. Clones were read by immunoSEQ multiplex PCR, and TCRdb kept only the in-frame ones, dropping some. Seen here are about 200,000 clones, roughly 77% observed once, and the top ten hold around 5.9%. CDR1 is MGHRA, CDR2 YSYEKL, per germline. The CDR3 runs 16 residues. The V end lost 0 bases, the J end lost 9 bases, and 18 bases lay between the germline ends. The V gene is TRBV4-1, the J gene TRBJ1-5; D uncertain. The TCR comes from a woman between 40 and 55 years old with COVID-19, enrolled during active disease. Sequencing was done on a sample of peripheral blood. The CDR3, as DNA: TGCGCCAGCAGCCAAGAAATGAGGGCCCAAATTGGGCCCCAGCATTTT. Translating gives CASSQEMRAQIGPQHF.